One sample yielded the 29 T cell receptor beta chains listed below, sequenced in a study of cytomegalovirus exposure and HLA in healthy donors. The PCR contained 60 Vbeta and 13 Jbeta primers. TCRdb keeps only in-frame clones here, not all; method: immunoSEQ multiplex PCR. With approximately 80,000 clones in the sample, the ten largest clones hold around 1.1%. Sequenced material: PBMCs. The receptors stem from a woman in her twenties or thirties in good health and CMV-seronegative.

This chain joins TRBV5-1 and TRBJ2-3, with 11 bases lining up with TRBD2. The CDR3 is 16 amino acids. The germline CDR1 and CDR2 sequences are SGHRS and YFSETQ. The ends lost 5 bases at V and 1 base at J; junction bases unmatched: 6. The CDR3 here is CASRPLAGARTDTQYF. CDR3 DNA sequence: TGCGCCAGCAGGCCACTAGCGGGGGCCCGCACAGATACGCAGTATTTT.

The chain couples TRBV5-4 to TRBJ1-2; D not certain. The CDR3 contains 16 residues. From germline, CDR1 is SGHNT and CDR2 YYREEE (reference sequence). Trimming stripped 4 bases from V and 1 base from J, with 17 bases between. CDR3 DNA sequence: TGTGCCAGCAGCCTTGGTCCCGGCAGGCTTAACTATGGCTACACCTTC. It yields the protein CASSLGPGRLNYGYTF.

J is TRBJ2-7 and V is TRBV7-9; maybe TRBD1 (5 bases). Germline assignment: CDR1 SEHNR and CDR2 FQNEAQ (reference sequence). Trimming took off 6 bases at V and 4 bases at J, with 10 bases between the two ends. The CDR3 totals 12 residues. CDR3 protein: CASSFDSYEQYF. Here the CDR3 DNA reads TGTGCCAGCAGTTTTGACAGTTACGAGCAGTACTTC.

The chain is built from TRBV6-1 and TRBJ2-7; 12 bases map to TRBD2. The V gene's germline CDR1 is MNHNS and CDR2 SASEGT. V was pared by 5 bases and J by 0 bases, with 2 bases of the junction left unmatched. The CDR3 is 15 residues long. CDR3 DNA sequence: TGTGCCAGCAGTAAGACTAGCGGGAGCTCCTACGAGCAGTACTTC. The encoded protein is CASSKTSGSSYEQYF.

This chain joins TRBV29-1 and TRBJ1-1; no definite D call. Germline V CDR1 and CDR2: SQVTM, ANQGSEA. This CDR3 comprises 13 residues. V gave up 1 base and J gave up 2 bases, with 8 bases separating them. The DNA for the CDR3 is TGCAGCGTTGAAGGGCAGATTAACACTGAAGCTTTCTTT. Amino acids: CSVEGQINTEAFF.

The V gene is TRBV6-5, the J gene TRBJ1-1; maybe TRBD1 (5 bases). The CDR3 has 14 amino acids. V shed 5 bases and J shed 5 bases, with 15 bases lying between them. Per germline, CDR1 MNHEY and CDR2 SVGAGI. The CDR3 is CASSTGPGETEAFF. CDR3 nucleotide sequence: TGTGCCAGCAGTACAGGTCCAGGAGAGACTGAAGCTTTCTTT.

The V gene is TRBV30, the J gene TRBJ1-2; tentative D call: TRBD1 (6 bases). This CDR3 region has 14 residues. Germline CDR1 is GTSNPN and CDR2 is SVGIG (reference sequence). V dropped 8 bases and J dropped 8 bases, with 24 bases sitting between them. The CDR3 bases are TGTGCCATCCGGAACCAACTAACAGGGAGAGGCTACACCTTC. Its protein is CAIRNQLTGRGYTF.

The chain couples TRBV15 to TRBJ2-2; a weak D match, TRBD1 (5 bases). With 5 bases removed from V and 1 base from J, the gap between germline ends came to 11 bases. There are 15 residues in the CDR3. CDR1 and CDR2 from the germline V gene are LNHNV and YYDKDF (reference sequence). CDR3 sequence (DNA): TGTGCCACCAGCTTGGGGCAGGAGAACACCGGGGAGCTGTTTTTT. It translates to CATSLGQENTGELFF.

The gene calls are TRBV29-1 and TRBJ1-1; 7 bases map to TRBD1. Germline V CDR1 and CDR2: SQVTM, ANQGSEA. J was trimmed by 2 bases and V by 1 base; bases with no gene match: 7. This CDR3 has 15 amino acids. This CDR3 reads CSVEVWRDRNTEAFF. The CDR3, as DNA: TGCAGCGTTGAAGTTTGGAGGGACAGAAACACTGAAGCTTTCTTT.

The V and J genes are TRBV4-1 and TRBJ2-1, with 8 bases aligning to TRBD1. Germline V gives CDR1 MGHRA, CDR2 YSYEKL. Trimming cost V 0 bases and J 8 bases; bases outside gene matches: 6. This CDR3 contains 15 residues. This chain's CDR3 is CASSQDRGPVYEQFF. The CDR3 nucleotides are TGCGCCAGCAGCCAAGACAGGGGGCCGGTGTATGAGCAGTTCTTC.

The rearrangement joins TRBV5-4 to TRBJ2-6; no clear D gene. Germline V gene sequence: CDR1 SGHNT, CDR2 YYREEE (reference sequence). V was shortened by 4 bases and J by 3 bases, with 8 bases between the two germline ends. The CDR3 consists of 14 residues. The CDR3 nucleotides are TGTGCCAGCAGCCCCCCCAGTGGGGCCAACGTCCTGACTTTC. Translating gives CASSPPSGANVLTF. The entire variable domain, with the rest obtained from reference TRBV5-4 and TRBJ2-6, is as follows: ETGVTQSPTHLIKTRGQQVTLRCSSQSGHNTVSWYQQALGQGPQFIFQYYREEENGRGNFPPRFSGLQFPNYSSELNVNALELDDSALYLCASSPPSGANVLTFGAGSRLTVL.

This chain links TRBV6-1 with TRBJ2-1; D is uncertain. CDR1 and CDR2 (germline): MNHNS, SASEGT. Trimming cost V 1 base and J 5 bases, with 24 bases left between them. The CDR3 length is 19 residues. This CDR3 reads CASSEVVGLPSQKNNEQFF. CDR3 sequence (DNA): TGTGCCAGCAGTGAAGTTGTGGGCCTCCCCAGCCAAAAAAACAATGAGCAGTTCTTC.

V is TRBV25-1 and J is TRBJ1-1, with 8 bases aligning to TRBD1. Germline CDR1 and CDR2: MGHDK and SYGVNS. V lost 4 bases to trimming and J lost 5 bases; unmatched junction nucleotides: 3. The CDR3 length is 13 residues. The CDR3 DNA sequence: TGTGCCAGCAGTGCACAGGGGGGTACTGAAGCTTTCTTT. Translating gives CASSAQGGTEAFF.

The rearrangement uses TRBV19 and TRBJ1-2; D remains unclear. This CDR3 is 13 amino acids long. Germline V CDR1 and CDR2: LNHDA, SQIVND (reference sequence). Trimming pared 3 bases from V and 1 base from J, leaving 6 bases between. CDR3 DNA: TGTGCCAGTAGTATCGTCAGTAACTATGGCTACACCTTC. Protein sequence: CASSIVSNYGYTF.

This chain joins TRBV29-1 and TRBJ1-6, with D tentatively TRBD1 (6 bases). Germline loops: CDR1 SQVTM, CDR2 ANQGSEA. CDR3 size: 13 residues. V lost 4 bases and J 7 bases, leaving 11 bases between the germline ends. The CDR3 DNA sequence: TGCAGCGTTGCGGGGGGGCCGAATTCACCCCTCCACTTT. It specifies CSVAGGPNSPLHF.

The chain couples TRBV30 to TRBJ2-3, with 8 bases identical to TRBD2. The V gene's germline CDR1 is GTSNPN and CDR2 SVGIG (reference sequence). CDR3 length: 14 residues. V lost 1 base and J lost 6; bases outside the gene matches: 6. In DNA, the CDR3 is TGTGCCTGGAGTGGGAGCGGGGGTAAGGATACGCAGTATTTT. Its translation is CAWSGSGGKDTQYF.

The rearrangement uses TRBV10-2 and TRBJ2-3; the match to TRBD2 covers 15 bases. Germline CDR1 and CDR2: WSHSY and SAAADI. CDR3 size: 15 residues. The ends lost 8 bases at V and 3 bases at J; junction bases unmatched: 3. The DNA for the CDR3 is TGCGCCAGCGGACTAGCGGGGGGGTATACAGATACGCAGTATTTT. Translating it yields CASGLAGGYTDTQYF.

V is TRBV7-9 and J is TRBJ2-5; 7 bases are shared with TRBD2. The germline V gene encodes CDR1 SEHNR and CDR2 FQNEAQ (reference sequence). The J segment lost 2 bases and the V segment lost 1 base, leaving 7 bases of the junction unmatched. CDR3 length: 16 residues. This CDR3 is CASSLVVGGFQETQYF. For the CDR3, the DNA is TGTGCCAGCAGCTTAGTAGTGGGGGGGTTTCAAGAGACCCAGTACTTC.

The chain carries TRBV4-1 and TRBJ2-5, with TRBD2 as a possible D gene (5 bases). CDR1 is MGHRA, CDR2 YSYEKL, per germline. The CDR3 sequence is 15 residues long. The V gene lost 1 base and the J gene lost 4 bases, with 13 bases spanning the gap. Here the CDR3 DNA reads TGCGCCAGCAGCCAAGGGATAGTAGCGCGAGAGACCCAGTACTTC. This sequence encodes CASSQGIVARETQYF.

This chain links TRBV5-1 with TRBJ2-7, with TRBD1 matching over 10 bases. The CDR3 covers 15 residues. Trimming at V came to 7 bases and at J to 3 bases, leaving 10 bases not matched to a gene. Looked up from germline, CDR1 is SGHRS and CDR2 is YFSETQ. This CDR3 reads CASSNDRGPFYEQYF. As DNA, the CDR3 is TGCGCCAGCTCCAACGACAGGGGGCCTTTCTACGAGCAGTACTTC.

The chain uses TRBV4-1 and TRBJ1-2; no clear D. Germline assignment: CDR1 MGHRA and CDR2 YSYEKL. The CDR3 totals 15 residues. Between the trimmed V and J ends, which lost 0 bases and 3 bases, there was a span of 11 bases. The CDR3: CASSQDTREDYGYTF. In DNA, the CDR3 is TGCGCCAGCAGCCAAGATACCAGAGAGGACTATGGCTACACCTTC.

The CDR3 region is CASSTGQGNTEAFF. The DNA of the CDR3 is TGTGCCAGCTCGACGGGACAGGGGAACACTGAAGCTTTCTTT. This chain uses TRBV18 with TRBJ1-1; 9 bases match TRBD1. Germline loops: CDR1 KGHSH, CDR2 LQKENI. This CDR3 is 14 amino acids long. The junction had 3 bases not matched to a gene; V was cut back by 6 bases and J by 1 base.

The chain combines TRBV7-9 with TRBJ1-2, with 9 positions matching TRBD1. This CDR3 is built from 15 residues. The V gene's germline CDR1 is SEHNR and CDR2 FQNEAQ (reference sequence). With 5 bases clipped from V and 6 bases from J, the junction kept 10 bases outside the gene matches. The CDR3 loop reads CASSPPADRGNGYTF. The CDR3 DNA is TGTGCCAGCAGCCCCCCGGCGGACAGGGGAAATGGCTACACCTTC.

The rearrangement links TRBV4-1 to TRBJ2-1; TRBD2 matches 14 bases. This CDR3 comprises 17 residues. The V and J ends lost 4 bases and 0 bases, in that order; junction bases with no gene match: 2. Germline CDR1 and CDR2: MGHRA and YSYEKL. CDR3 sequence (DNA): TGCGCCAGCAGCCTGGGACTAGCGGGGGTCTCCTACAATGAGCAGTTCTTC. Translating gives CASSLGLAGVSYNEQFF.

The chain joins TRBV6-1 to TRBJ1-2, with D unresolved. The CDR3 is made up of 12 amino acids. Germline V gene lookup returns CDR1 MNHNS and CDR2 SASEGT. Trimming removed 9 bases from V and 2 bases from J, with 10 bases in between. CDR3 bases: TGTGCCAGTAGAAGTACCAACTATGGCTACACCTTC. Residues: CASRSTNYGYTF.

CDR3 sequence reads: CASSDFVGELFF. CDR3 coding DNA: TGTGCCAGCAGTGACTTCGTCGGGGAGCTGTTTTTT. The V gene is TRBV6-4, the J gene TRBJ2-2, with no clear D. V lost 1 base and J lost 7, with 4 bases in between. CDR1 and CDR2 from the germline V gene are MRHNA and SNTAGT. The CDR3 totals 12 residues.

This chain connects TRBV2 to TRBJ2-7; D gene ambiguous. The germline V gene has CDR1 SNHLY and CDR2 FYNNEI. The CDR3 contains 12 residues. The V end was cut by 6 bases, the J end by 2 bases, with 8 bases between. The CDR3 sequence is CASSLSTYEQYF. CDR3 bases: TGTGCCAGCAGCCTTTCTACCTACGAGCAGTACTTC.

The chain links TRBV5-1 to TRBJ2-7, with TRBD1 matching over 10 bases. Germline V gene lookup returns CDR1 SGHRS and CDR2 YFSETQ. Germline trimming cut 4 bases from V and 4 bases from J; bases unmatched to any gene: 11. The CDR3 length is 16 residues. The CDR3 protein is CASSRERQGAEYEQYF. The CDR3 nucleotides are TGCGCCAGCAGCAGGGAGAGACAGGGGGCGGAATACGAGCAGTACTTC.

CDR3: CASSNGGSDQPQHF. The CDR3 DNA follows: TGCGCCAGCAGCAACGGTGGGAGTGATCAGCCCCAGCATTTT. The gene calls are TRBV5-1 and TRBJ1-5; D is uncertain. The CDR3 is made up of 14 amino acids. Trimming took 4 bases from V and 5 from J, leaving 13 bases between them. Germline-derived CDR1 and CDR2 are SGHRS and YFSETQ.